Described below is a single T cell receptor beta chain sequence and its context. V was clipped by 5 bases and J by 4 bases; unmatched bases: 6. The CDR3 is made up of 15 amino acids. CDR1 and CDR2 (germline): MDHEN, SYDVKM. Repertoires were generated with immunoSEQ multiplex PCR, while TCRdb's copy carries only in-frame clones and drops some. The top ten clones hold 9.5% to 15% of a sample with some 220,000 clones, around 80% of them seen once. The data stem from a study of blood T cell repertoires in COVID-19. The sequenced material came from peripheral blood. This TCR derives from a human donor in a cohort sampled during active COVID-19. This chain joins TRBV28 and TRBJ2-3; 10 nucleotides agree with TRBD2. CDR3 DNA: TGTGCCAGCAGTGACAGCGGGGGGGGGTCAGATACGCAGTATTTT. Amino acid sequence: CASSDSGGGSDTQYF.